This TCR beta chain was identified in a study of persistence of HIV-infected CD4 T cells. Study-wide points: The rare CMV-responding cells with HIV-1 proviruses were not separately TCR-sequenced.

Note on this clone: Its cognate antigen is unknown.

The stimulus was an HIV-1 Gag 15-mer peptide pool, 0.85 to 1 ug/peptide/mL. Sorting of responding CD4+ T cells relied on upregulated CD40 ligand together with CD69. V lost 3 bases to trimming and J lost 4 bases, with 14 bases between them. Germline lookup yields CDR1 SGHDN and CDR2 FVKESK. CDR3 size: 15 residues. Sequencing used immunoSEQ version 4 in survey mode. Here immunoSEQ multiplex PCR was the method, and the copy in TCRdb shows in-frame clones only, minus some. The sample holds about 30,000 clones, roughly 70% seen once. This receptor was identified in an adult man with HIV who was CMV-seropositive. The chain recombines TRBV14 with TRBJ2-3, with D maybe TRBD2 (6 bases). This material consisted of CD4+ T cells sorted from PBMCs after roughly 19-hour stimulation, taken from a patient who received antiretroviral therapy. CDR3 nucleotide sequence: TGTGCCAGCAGCCAGACGGGGGTGTTGCCAGATACGCAGTATTTT. Protein: CASSQTGVLPDTQYF. The entire variable domain, with the rest obtained from reference TRBV14 and TRBJ2-3, is as follows: EAGVTQFPSHSVIEKGQTVTLRCDPISGHDNLYWYRRVMGKEIKFLLHFVKESKQDESGMPNNRFLAERTGGTYSTLKVQPAELEDSGVYFCASSQTGVLPDTQYFGPGTRLTVL.